The T cell receptor (beta chain) described here comes from a study of response to subunit inactivated influenza vaccine (dated by TCRdb to 2017 to 2018). Regarding the study in general: Deep quantitative T cell receptor repertoire profiling was used in the study to track responses to a trivalent subunit inactivated influenza vaccine.

Overall results and qualifications from the work: It was suggested by the authors that each seasonal influenza vaccination may recruit only a limited number of new T cells.

The library was made by RT-PCR. Sequencing instrument: Illumina HiSeq 2500. TCRdb itself trimmed the public reads at Q25 with fastp, ran MiXCR and retained productive beta chains. Rows are combined by CDR3 protein, so each entry shows the most common genes and DNA. For this sample the table gives 500,000 to 600,000 distinct CDR3 sequences, of which around 8% were detected only once. The leading ten clones occupy approximately 12% of the sample. This clonotype was seen a handful of times. Its recognized antigen is unknown. Per-nucleotide qualities are absent, and no much larger clonotype sits a single base away. V is cut by 3 bases and J by 7 bases, and the space between the germline ends is 14 bases. For CDR1 and CDR2, the germline V gene lists SGHRS and YFSETQ. Taken from cysteine to phenylalanine, the CDR3 has 13 residues. CDR3 DNA is the only sequence kept; it has 39 bases, read in frame from the first base.

This receptor was taken from a man between 50 and 75 years old who received an inactivated influenza vaccine. Donor details come from another sample of the same person, matched by shared clones. The input for sequencing was PBMCs from blood, taken roughly 24 months after vaccination. Rearrangement joined TRBV5-1 to TRBJ2-7, with the D gene call left open. The sequenced DNA is TGCGCCAGCAGCTCCGGGTCCCTTGGTGAGCAGTACTTC. It specifies CASSSGSLGEQYF. Here the CDR3 is joined to the reference TRBV5-1 and TRBJ2-7 genes, and the full variable domain is: KAGVTQTPRYLIKTRGQQVTLSCSPISGHRSVSWYQQTPGQGLQFLFEYFSETQRNKGNFPGRFSGRQFSNSRSEMNVSTLELGDSALYLCASSSGSLGEQYFGPGTRLTVT.